This is a list of T cell receptor beta chains from one sample in a study of human T cells and chemical hapten exposure. TCRdb recomputed calls from the RACE reads with MiXCR, one row per CDR3 protein. The sample has approximately 46,000 distinct CDR3 sequences, 8.5% to 10% seen once; the top ten hold 11% to 15%. The sequenced sample was whole blood, obtained in connection with sensitization to the hapten diphenylcyclopropenone (DPC). The receptors here all came from a woman aged 25-40 years with alopecia areata. Some clones in this sample may be carry-over from other donors' samples. The CDR3 runs from the conserved cysteine through the conserved F or W. The order of the fields is clone size, V gene, J gene, CDR3 protein. Clone sizes are given selectively: once, few, many, or a class where the clone is expanded.

>.|TRBV12-3/TRBV12-4|TRBJ2-7
CASRGGSYEQYF
>many|TRBV28|TRBJ2-1
CASSSSIAGSYNEQFF
>many|TRBV5-1|TRBJ2-3
CASSLERPDTDTQYF
>few|TRBV29-1|TRBJ2-7
CSVEGSYEQYF
>.|TRBV30|TRBJ2-3
CAWSVIRTDTQYF
>few|TRBV30|TRBJ1-6
CAWTLNSPLHF
>few|TRBV20-1|TRBJ2-4
CSARPGNIQYF
>.|TRBV6-1|TRBJ2-1
CASSEAQRGPNEQFF
>many|TRBV2|TRBJ1-6
CASSAGTGVSPLHF
>medium-sized|TRBV6-2/TRBV6-3|TRBJ1-5
CASSYGNGNQPQHF
>few|TRBV7-2|TRBJ2-7
CASSRDSSSEQYF
>few|TRBV30|TRBJ2-3
CAWAVSTDTQYF
>few|TRBV18|TRBJ1-5
CASSRSGPNNQPQHF
>.|TRBV20-1|TRBJ2-7
CSAQQGNGNYEQYF
>many|TRBV10-3|TRBJ1-5
CATGDRNQPQHF
>many|TRBV5-1|TRBJ2-4
CASSPSLGLAKNIQYF
>.|TRBV24-1|TRBJ2-5
CAAINRDRGRETQYF
>many|TRBV7-2|TRBJ2-6
CASSLRREVWANVLTF